This entry lists 22 T cell receptor beta chains sequenced from one sample in a study of post-analysis software for immune sequencing data. Antigen specificity for these receptors is unknown. Tagging with unique molecular identifiers was a feature of the TCR beta cDNA libraries. Via MiXCR, TCRdb re-called the PCR reads, giving one row per CDR3 protein. This table has hundreds of thousands of distinct CDR3 sequences, about 38% appearing once. Study-level results: In patients, about five TRBV segments were more frequent than in controls, with TRBV5-6, TRBV5-1 and TRBV20-1 among them.

The sequencing sample was made of blood. These receptor sequences come from a girl between 5 and 17 years old with multiple sclerosis.

The sample holds many counts of this clonotype. The chain carries TRBV5-1 and TRBJ1-6, with TRBD1 identical over 8 bases. The J segment lost 2 bases and the V segment lost 4 bases, leaving 8 bases of the junction unmatched. The germline CDR1 and CDR2 sequences are SGHRS and YFSETQ. The CDR3 covers 17 residues. CDR3 coding DNA: TGCGCCAGCAGCACCAGGGGGCATATCCCCTATAATTCACCCCTCCACTTT. Its translation: CASSTRGHIPYNSPLHF.

The chain recombines TRBV2 with TRBJ2-3; tentatively, D is TRBD2 (6 bases). CDR1 is SNHLY and CDR2 is FYNNEI in the germline V gene. The CDR3 length is 15 residues. V gave up 6 bases and J gave up 1 base, with 14 bases separating them. CDR3 in amino acids: CASRPAGGGTDTQYF. CDR3 sequence (DNA): TGTGCCAGCAGGCCCGCCGGGGGTGGCACAGATACGCAGTATTTT.

In its sample, this clonotype was seen many times. This CDR3 reads CASSFQTHLAATTDTQYF. DNA for the CDR3: TGTGCCAGCAGCTTCCAAACCCACTTAGCGGCTACCACAGATACGCAGTATTTT. This chain connects TRBV11-2 to TRBJ2-3, with D maybe TRBD2 (6 bases). The CDR3 runs 18 residues. Deletions cut 3 bases from V and 2 bases from J, with 21 bases between. Germline V gene sequence: CDR1 SGHAT, CDR2 FQNNGV.

This clonotype was counted many times. The genes are TRBV29-1 and TRBJ2-2; D is unresolved. Germline V gene sequence: CDR1 SQVTM, CDR2 ANQGSEA. V was shortened by 1 base and J by 1 base, with 4 bases between the two germline ends. CDR3 length equals 13 residues. This CDR3 reads CSVEGLNTGELFF. In nucleotides, the CDR3 is TGCAGCGTTGAAGGTTTGAACACCGGGGAGCTGTTTTTT.

As regards this clonotype: This clone may be a read error of a much larger clone one base away. This chain links TRBV11-2 with TRBJ2-1; 8 bases agree with TRBD1. The J call could be wrong; TRBJ2-7 is a better fit for the DNA end. CDR1 SGHAT and CDR2 FQNNGV come from the germline V gene. This CDR3 contains 15 residues. The CDR3: CASKRDRSSYNEQYF. CDR3 DNA sequence: TGTGCCAGCAAGAGGGACAGGAGCTCCTACAATGAGCAGTACTTC.

This clonotype occurred many times. The rearrangement links TRBV20-1 to TRBJ2-7; D ambiguous. Trimming stripped 3 bases from V and 2 bases from J, with 8 bases between. This CDR3 has 12 amino acids. Looked up from germline, CDR1 is DFQATT and CDR2 is SNEGSKA (reference sequence). CDR3 region: CSARGSAYEQYF. CDR3 in DNA: TGCAGTGCTAGGGGGTCAGCCTACGAGCAGTACTTC.

Remarks on this clonotype: At one end, the junction sequence differs from germline, possibly due to a read error. The V call is TRBV20-1, the J call TRBJ2-7; 7 bases are shared with TRBD1. This CDR3 has 12 amino acids. CDR1 is DFQATT and CDR2 is SNEGSKA in the germline V gene (reference sequence). The CDR3 DNA is TGCAGTGCTGGGAGAGGGGGCGTCGAGCGGTACTTC. Translation gives CSAGRGGVERYF.

This sequence joins TRBV20-1 and TRBJ2-6; either TRBD1 or TRBD2 may fit D (6 bases each). Germline CDR1 and CDR2: DFQATT and SNEGSKA (reference sequence). Trimming took 0 bases from V and 0 from J, leaving 15 bases between them. CDR3 length equals 18 residues. The CDR3 nucleotides read TGCAGTGCTAGAGAAGGGGGGACTGCGCTCTCTGGGGCCAACGTCCTGACTTTC. It codes for CSAREGGTALSGANVLTF.

This clonotype showed up just once. A much larger clone is a single base away; this may be a read error. The chain combines TRBV5-1 with TRBJ2-1; 11 bases align to TRBD1. The CDR3 is 16 residues long. CDR1 is SGHRS and CDR2 is YFSETQ in the germline V gene. CDR3 nucleotide sequence: TGCGCCAGCGGCTTCCGCGGGACAGGGGGTAGTACTGAGCAGTTCTTC. Translating gives CASGFRGTGGSTEQFF.

This clonotype showed up many times. The J gene is TRBJ2-6, the V gene TRBV15, with D maybe TRBD1 (5 bases). The V end lost 0 bases, the J end lost 4 bases, and 16 bases lay between the germline ends. The CDR3 loop spans 18 amino acids. Germline lookup yields CDR1 LNHNV and CDR2 YYDKDF (reference sequence). CDR3 sequence: CATSREQAQFGGANVLTF. The CDR3 nucleotides read TGTGCCACCAGCAGAGAACAGGCCCAATTCGGAGGGGCCAACGTCCTGACTTTC.

The chain recombines TRBV14 with TRBJ1-2; no definite D call. The ends were cut back, 0 bases at V and 8 bases at J, with 19 bases in the middle. CDR3 size: 16 residues. The germline CDR1 and CDR2 sequences are SGHDN and FVKESK. The CDR3: CASSQDLGVPALGYTF. The CDR3 nucleotides are TGTGCCAGCAGCCAAGATCTCGGGGTCCCTGCTTTGGGCTACACCTTC.

CDR3 sequence: CASSPHGDEQYF. CDR3 in DNA: TGTGCCAGCAGCCCCCACGGGGACGAGCAGTACTTC. The chain employs TRBV12-3 or TRBV12-4 and TRBJ2-5; D is perhaps TRBD2 (5 bases). TRBJ2-7 explains the end of the DNA better; the J call may be wrong. The CDR3 has 12 amino acids.

The chain couples TRBV3-1 to TRBJ1-6, with 8 bases aligning to TRBD1. This CDR3 contains 15 residues. In germline, CDR1 is LGHDT, CDR2 YNNKEL (reference sequence). V lost 3 bases, J lost 6 bases, and 4 bases stayed unmatched. The CDR3 sequence: CASSQTGVGNSPLHF. Written as DNA, the CDR3 is TGTGCCAGCAGCCAGACAGGGGTGGGTAATTCACCCCTCCACTTT. The variable domain in full, completed from reference TRBV3-1 and TRBJ1-6, reads DTAVSQTPKYLVTQMGNDKSIKCEQNLGHDTMYWYKQDSKKFLKIMFSYNNKELIINETVPNRFSPKSPDKAHLNLHINSLELGDSAVYFCASSQTGVGNSPLHFGNGTRLTVT.

The table lists this clonotype with a few counts. The V call is TRBV29-1, the J call TRBJ2-5; TRBD1 aligns across 9 bases. From germline, CDR1 is SQVTM and CDR2 ANQGSEA. The CDR3 sequence is 15 residues long. Trimming at V came to 1 base and at J to 2 bases, leaving 5 bases not matched to a gene. The CDR3 is CSVEGGTGQQETQYF. For the CDR3, the DNA is TGCAGCGTTGAAGGGGGGACAGGGCAGCAAGAGACCCAGTACTTC.

This clonotype turned up a few times. The chain carries TRBV6-6 and TRBJ2-2, with D uncertain. Looked up from germline, CDR1 is MNHNY and CDR2 is SVGAGI (reference sequence). CDR3 length: 14 residues. Trimming stripped 0 bases from V and 6 bases from J, with 8 bases between. The CDR3 DNA reads TGTGCCAGCAGTTACTCTGGTTCGGCCGGGGAGCTGTTTTTT. Translated: CASSYSGSAGELFF.

The genes are TRBV20-1 and TRBJ2-4; a possible D gene is TRBD2 (7 bases). Germline-derived CDR1 and CDR2 are DFQATT and SNEGSKA (reference sequence). V lost 0 bases to trimming and J lost 13 bases, with 16 bases between them. The CDR3 has 13 amino acids. This chain's CDR3 is CSARDGGDTEQYF. The CDR3 DNA reads TGCAGTGCTAGAGATGGGGGGGACACTGAGCAGTACTTC.

As to this clonotype: Possible read error: a much larger clone is one base away. The genes are TRBV5-1 and TRBJ2-4; D remains ambiguous. The CDR3 is 14 amino acids. Trimming removed 4 bases from V and 2 bases from J, with 10 bases in between. Germline values: CDR1 SGHRS, CDR2 YFSETQ. The CDR3: CASSMTGPKNIQYF. In DNA form, the CDR3 reads TGCGCCAGCAGCATGACCGGGCCCAAAAACATTCAGTACTTC.

This chain joins TRBV10-3 and TRBJ2-3, with TRBD2 matching 8 bases. The CDR3 runs to 15 residues. CDR1 and CDR2 from the germline V gene are ENHRY and SYGVKD. The trim removed 7 bases at V and 6 bases at J, leaving 12 bases unmatched. The CDR3 DNA sequence: TGTGCCATCAAGGTCCGGGGGGGGGCCGAGGATACGCAGTATTTT. Residues: CAIKVRGGAEDTQYF.

The chain employs TRBV7-9 and TRBJ1-5; a weak D match, TRBD1 (5 bases). Germline CDR1 reads SEHNR; CDR2 reads FQNEAQ (reference sequence). The CDR3 is made up of 17 amino acids. V lost 1 base and J 1 base, leaving 14 bases between the germline ends. Here the CDR3 DNA reads TGTGCCAGCAGCTTAGATCTGCAGGGAATCAGCAATCAGCCCCAGCATTTT. This sequence encodes CASSLDLQGISNQPQHF.

The chain carries TRBV19 and TRBJ1-1, with D hard to call. CDR3 length equals 15 residues. V was cut by 7 bases and J by 0 bases, with 15 bases left in between. The germline gives CDR1 LNHDA, CDR2 SQIVND (reference sequence). CDR3 protein: CASIPGGVLNTEAFF. The CDR3 region has the DNA TGTGCCAGTATCCCTGGTGGGGTATTGAACACTGAAGCTTTCTTT.

This clonotype was detected many times. V and J are TRBV12-3 or TRBV12-4 and TRBJ1-6; D call uncertain. This CDR3 spans 12 amino acids. V lost 6 bases to trimming and J lost 7 bases, with 7 bases between them. CDR3 in amino acids: CASRAGNSPLHF. The CDR3, as DNA: TGTGCCAGCAGGGCCGGAAATTCACCCCTCCACTTT.

This clonotype was detected ten times or more. The chain combines TRBV20-1 with TRBJ2-1; D might be TRBD2 (6 bases). CDR1 and CDR2 (germline): DFQATT, SNEGSKA (reference sequence). The CDR3 spans 16 residues. The V end was cut by 0 bases, the J end by 1 base, with 13 bases between. In DNA form, the CDR3 reads TGCAGTGCTAGAGATGCGGGGCGAGCGTCCTACAATGAGCAGTTCTTC. The encoded protein is CSARDAGRASYNEQFF.